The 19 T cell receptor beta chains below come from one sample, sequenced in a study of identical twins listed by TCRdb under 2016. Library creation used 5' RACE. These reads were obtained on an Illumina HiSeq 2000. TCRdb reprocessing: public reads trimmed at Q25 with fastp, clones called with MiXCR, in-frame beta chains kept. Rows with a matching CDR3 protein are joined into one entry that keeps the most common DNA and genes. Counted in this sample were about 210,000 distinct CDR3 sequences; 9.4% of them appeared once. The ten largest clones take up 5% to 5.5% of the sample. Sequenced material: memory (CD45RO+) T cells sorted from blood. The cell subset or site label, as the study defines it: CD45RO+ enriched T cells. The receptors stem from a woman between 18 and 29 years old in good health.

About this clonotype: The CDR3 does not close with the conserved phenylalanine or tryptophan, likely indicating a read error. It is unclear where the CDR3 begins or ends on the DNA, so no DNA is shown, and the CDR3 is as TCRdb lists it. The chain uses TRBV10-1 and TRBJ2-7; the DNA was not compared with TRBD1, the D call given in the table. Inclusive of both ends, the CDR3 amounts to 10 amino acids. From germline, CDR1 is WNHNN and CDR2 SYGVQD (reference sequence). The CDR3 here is CASGLGQDPA.

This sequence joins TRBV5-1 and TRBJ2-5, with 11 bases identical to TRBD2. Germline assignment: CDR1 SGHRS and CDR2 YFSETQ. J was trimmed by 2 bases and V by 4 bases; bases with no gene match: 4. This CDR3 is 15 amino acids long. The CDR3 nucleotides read TGCGCCAGCAGCCCACGACTAGCGGGGCAAGAGACCCAGTACTTC. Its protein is CASSPRLAGQETQYF.

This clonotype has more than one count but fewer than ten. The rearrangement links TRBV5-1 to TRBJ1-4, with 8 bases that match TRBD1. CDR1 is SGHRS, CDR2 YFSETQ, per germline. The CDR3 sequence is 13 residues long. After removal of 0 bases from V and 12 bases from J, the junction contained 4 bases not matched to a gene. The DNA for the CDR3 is TGCGCCAGCAGCTTGGCTCAGGACAGGGAACTGTTTTTT. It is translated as CASSLAQDRELFF.

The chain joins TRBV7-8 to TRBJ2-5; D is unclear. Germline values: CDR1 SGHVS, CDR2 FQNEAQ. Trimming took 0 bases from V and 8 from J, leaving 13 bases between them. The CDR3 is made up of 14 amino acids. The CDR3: CASSLAPGLSTQYF. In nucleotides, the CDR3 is TGTGCCAGCAGCTTAGCGCCTGGGTTGAGTACCCAGTACTTC.

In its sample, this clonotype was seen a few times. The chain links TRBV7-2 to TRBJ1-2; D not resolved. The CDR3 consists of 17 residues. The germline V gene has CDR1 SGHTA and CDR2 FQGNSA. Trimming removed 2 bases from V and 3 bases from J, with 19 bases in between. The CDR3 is CASSLRRPSFEDYGYTF. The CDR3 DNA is TGTGCCAGCAGCTTAAGGCGTCCGAGCTTTGAGGACTATGGCTACACCTTC.

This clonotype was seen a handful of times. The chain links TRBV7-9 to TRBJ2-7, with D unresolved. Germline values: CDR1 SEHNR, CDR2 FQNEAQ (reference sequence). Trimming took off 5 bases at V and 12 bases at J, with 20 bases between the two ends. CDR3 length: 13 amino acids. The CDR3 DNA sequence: TGTGCCAGCAGCACAAAGGCCGACACTGTCACGTACTTC. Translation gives CASSTKADTVTYF.

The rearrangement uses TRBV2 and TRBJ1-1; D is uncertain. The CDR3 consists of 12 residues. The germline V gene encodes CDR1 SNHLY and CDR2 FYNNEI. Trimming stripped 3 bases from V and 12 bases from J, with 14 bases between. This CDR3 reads CASSEKRTKTFF. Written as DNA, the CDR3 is TGTGCCAGCAGTGAGAAAAGGACCAAAACTTTCTTT.

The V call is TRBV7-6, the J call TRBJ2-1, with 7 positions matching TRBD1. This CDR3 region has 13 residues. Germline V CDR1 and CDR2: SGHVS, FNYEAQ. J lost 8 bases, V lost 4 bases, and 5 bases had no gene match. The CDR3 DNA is TGTGCCAGCAGCTCGCACAGGGGCTATGAGCAGTTCTTC. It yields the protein CASSSHRGYEQFF.

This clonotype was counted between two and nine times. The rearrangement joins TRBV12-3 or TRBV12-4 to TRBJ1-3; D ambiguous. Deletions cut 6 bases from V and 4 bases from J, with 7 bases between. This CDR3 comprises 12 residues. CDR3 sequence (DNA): TGTGCCAGCAGGCCACAGGGAAACACCATATATTTT. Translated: CASRPQGNTIYF.

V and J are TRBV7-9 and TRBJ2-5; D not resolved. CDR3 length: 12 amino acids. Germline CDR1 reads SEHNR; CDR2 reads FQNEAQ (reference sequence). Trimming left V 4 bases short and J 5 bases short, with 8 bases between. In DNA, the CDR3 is TGTGCCAGCAGCTCCCTATCGGAGACCCAGTACTTC. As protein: CASSSLSETQYF.

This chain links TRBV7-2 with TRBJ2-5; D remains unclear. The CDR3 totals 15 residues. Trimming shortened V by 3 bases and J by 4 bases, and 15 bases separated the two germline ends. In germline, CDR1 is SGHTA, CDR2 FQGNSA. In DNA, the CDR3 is TGTGCCAGCAGCTTGGTGAATGGGCTGCGAGAGACCCAGTACTTC. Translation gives CASSLVNGLRETQYF.

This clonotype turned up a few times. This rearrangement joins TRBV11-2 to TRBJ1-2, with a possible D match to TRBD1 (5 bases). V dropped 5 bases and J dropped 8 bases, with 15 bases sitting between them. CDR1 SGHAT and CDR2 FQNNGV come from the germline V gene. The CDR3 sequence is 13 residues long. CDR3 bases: TGTGCCAGCAGCGACTCCCCATGGGGGGGCTACACCTTC. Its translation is CASSDSPWGGYTF.

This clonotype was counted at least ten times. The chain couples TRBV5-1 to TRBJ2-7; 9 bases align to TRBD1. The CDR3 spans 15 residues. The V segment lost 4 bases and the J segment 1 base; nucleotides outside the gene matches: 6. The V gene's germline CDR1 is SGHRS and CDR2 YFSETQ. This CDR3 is CASSVTGGPSYEQYF. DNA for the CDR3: TGCGCCAGCAGCGTTACAGGGGGCCCTTCCTACGAGCAGTACTTC.

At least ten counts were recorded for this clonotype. For the CDR3, the DNA is TGTGCCAGCACCCCGACAGGGAGCTATGGCTACACCTTC. The encoded protein is CASTPTGSYGYTF. The V and J genes are TRBV7-9 and TRBJ1-2, with 7 bases fitting TRBD1. V lost 7 bases, J lost 4 bases, and 6 bases stayed unmatched. This CDR3 is built from 13 residues. Germline lookup yields CDR1 SEHNR and CDR2 FQNEAQ (reference sequence). Variable domain in full (rest from reference TRBV7-9 and TRBJ1-2): DTGVSQNPRHKITKRGQNVTFRCDPISEHNRLYWYRQTLGQGPEFLTYFQNEAQLEKSRLLSDRFSAERPKGSFSTLEIQRTEQGDSAMYLCASTPTGSYGYTFGSGTRLTVV.

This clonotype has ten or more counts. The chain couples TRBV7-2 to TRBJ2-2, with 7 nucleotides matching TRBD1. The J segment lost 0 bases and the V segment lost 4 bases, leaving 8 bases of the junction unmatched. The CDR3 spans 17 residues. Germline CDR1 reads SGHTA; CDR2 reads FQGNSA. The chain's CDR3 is CASSSPIGGANTGELFF. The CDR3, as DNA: TGTGCCAGCAGCTCGCCGATAGGGGGCGCGAACACCGGGGAGCTGTTTTTT.

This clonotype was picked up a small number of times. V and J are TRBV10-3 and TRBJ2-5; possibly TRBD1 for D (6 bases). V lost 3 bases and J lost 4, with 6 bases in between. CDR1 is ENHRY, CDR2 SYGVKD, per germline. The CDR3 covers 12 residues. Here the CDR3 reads CAISDRGETQYF. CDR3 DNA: TGTGCCATCAGTGACAGGGGAGAGACCCAGTACTTC.

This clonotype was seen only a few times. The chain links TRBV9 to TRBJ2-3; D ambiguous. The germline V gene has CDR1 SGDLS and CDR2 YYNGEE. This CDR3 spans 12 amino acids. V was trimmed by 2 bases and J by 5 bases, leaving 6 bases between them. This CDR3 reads CASSVSEDTQYF. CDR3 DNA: TGTGCCAGCAGCGTTTCGGAAGATACGCAGTATTTT.

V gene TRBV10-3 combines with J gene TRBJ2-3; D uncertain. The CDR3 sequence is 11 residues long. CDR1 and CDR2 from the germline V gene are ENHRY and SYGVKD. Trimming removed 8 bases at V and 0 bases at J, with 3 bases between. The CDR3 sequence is CAIGSTDTQYF. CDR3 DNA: TGTGCCATCGGTAGCACAGATACGCAGTATTTT.

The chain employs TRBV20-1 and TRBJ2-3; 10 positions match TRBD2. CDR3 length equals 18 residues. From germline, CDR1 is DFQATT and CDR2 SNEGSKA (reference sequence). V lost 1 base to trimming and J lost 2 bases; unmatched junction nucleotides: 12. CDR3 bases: TGCAGTGCTAGAGGGAGAACTAGCGGGAACCCCCTCACAGATACGCAGTATTTT. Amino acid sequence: CSARGRTSGNPLTDTQYF.